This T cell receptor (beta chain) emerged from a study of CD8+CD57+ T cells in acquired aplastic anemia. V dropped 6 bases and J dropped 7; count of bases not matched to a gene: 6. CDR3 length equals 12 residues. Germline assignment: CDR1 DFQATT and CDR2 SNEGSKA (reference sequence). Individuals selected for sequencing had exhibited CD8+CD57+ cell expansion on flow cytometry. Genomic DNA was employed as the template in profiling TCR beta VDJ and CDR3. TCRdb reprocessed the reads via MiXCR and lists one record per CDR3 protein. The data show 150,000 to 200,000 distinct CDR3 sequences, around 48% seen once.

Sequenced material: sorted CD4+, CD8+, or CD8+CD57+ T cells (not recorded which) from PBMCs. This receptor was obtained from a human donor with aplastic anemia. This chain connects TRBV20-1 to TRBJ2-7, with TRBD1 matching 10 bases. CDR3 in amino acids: CSAGDRGWEQYF. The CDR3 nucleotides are TGCAGTGCAGGGGACAGGGGATGGGAGCAGTACTTC.